This T cell receptor beta chain was obtained from a study of cytomegalovirus exposure and HLA in healthy donors (dated by TCRdb to the late 2010s). Looking at the study overall: An earlier analysis of fewer than 750 of the donors reported about 300 Gb of sequence data and 95 million to 140 million unique TCR beta sequences obtained from roughly 170 million T cells. Around 320 gigabases of sequencing data and 70 million to 85 million unique TCR sequences were included in an early release covering about 700 HLA-typed donors. Of the 398 genotyped donors, approximately 83% fell in the genetic ancestry cluster associated with self-reported Caucasian donors. The study aimed to test whether signatures of past pathogen exposure could be identified by cataloging public T cell receptors. The study used immunosequencing to profile the T cell repertoires of 600 to 850 subjects and linked those repertoires to cytomegalovirus serostatus. A separate validation cohort of approximately 130 different subjects was used in addition to the roughly 700-subject first cohort. High-throughput TCR immunosequencing, statistical association of individual TCRs with disease status, and machine learning were combined to predict cytomegalovirus infection status. In a later analysis, previously published TCR beta repertoires from hundreds of donors were re-analyzed and high-resolution HLA genotyping was added so that TCR occurrence patterns could be studied. Rather than drawing on any new phenotypic data, the later analysis identified candidate immune exposures from TCR beta sequences and the way those sequences occurred across donors. An earlier analysis of about 600 of the donors used high-throughput TCR beta sequencing to judge whether each TCR beta V gene segment behaved as functional or pseudogenic. Donor age, sex, ethnicity and CMV serostatus were compiled together with the repertoire data. A later genetic analysis used genome-wide SNP genotypes for about three fifths of the 666 donors, treating that subset as a discovery cohort. All discovery cohort repertoires had been generated using a single sequencing platform. HLA typing covered class I and class II loci at four-digit resolution. The number of typed donors differed by locus: about 620-640 for A, B, C, DRB1 and DQB1; 500 to 550 for DQA1; approximately 610 for DPA1; and about 470 for DPB1. A handful of DR-DQ haplotypes were treated as single units for association and clustering because of strong linkage in the cohort. Among some 410 genotyped donors of the cohort, an average of around 220,000 unique TCR beta nucleotide sequences was sequenced per donor, of which about 18% were non-productive. Overall results and qualifications from the work: CMV serostatus was the only immune exposure information available for the cohort. Most CMV-associated TCR beta chains appeared to be HLA-restricted in a later analysis, and the HLA associations seemed to be driven largely by CMV exposure. According to the authors, the approach could potentially be generalized to other disease states and immunological phenotypes. Some 16 rarely observed V segments, including chromosome 9 orphons, were excluded from the earlier analysis of 550 to 700 of the donors because counts were too low. When HLA alleles, especially DR and DQ, strongly co-occurred, attributing TCR associations to individual alleles was difficult. A later analysis found that HLA-associated TCR beta chains were more clonally expanded and had lower generation probabilities than equally common non-associated chains. In a later analysis, the rate of TCR association differed among HLA loci, with DRB1 alleles having the most associated TCRs and HLA-C alleles having the fewest. The study listed 150 to 200 TCR beta chains as associated with cytomegalovirus. This cohort had only TCR beta chains sequenced, and the lack of alpha or paired-chain data limited which features could be detected. Linkage disequilibrium might explain the correlated functional status among segregating V segments, but an unknown experimental factor could not be excluded. Some IMGT-functional V segments, including TRBV6-2 and TRBV6-3, could not be told apart with the 87-base-pair reads, so those segments were excluded. According to a later analysis, parvovirus B19, influenza, CMV and Epstein-Barr virus appeared linked to several top co-occurrence clusters. At a false discovery rate of 0.05, a later analysis linked 16,951 TCR beta sequences to specific HLA alleles. An association between a missense DCLRE1C variant and V-gene and J-gene trimming of TCR beta chains was found in a later genetic analysis and replicated in an independent cohort. The classifier was reported to diagnose cytomegalovirus status with high specificity and sensitivity in both the original and validation cohorts. A later genetic analysis reported fewer N-insertions in productive TCRs among donors in an Asian-associated ancestry cluster than the 666-donor mean. A group of highly shared sequence variants was considered likely to be a technical artifact of the sequencing pipeline. A few of the identified cytomegalovirus-associated TCR beta chains were confirmed in vitro to be specific for cytomegalovirus antigens. Most TCR sequences were observed very rarely across donors, whereas some public TCRs were present in many individuals. Because some donors lacked HLA typing at each locus, the association tests relied only on the typed subset. Broadly in line with IMGT annotations, most TCR beta V segments showed up in productive rearrangements about 90% or about 30% of the time in an earlier analysis of several hundred of the donors. The presence/absence analyses assumed that sequencing depth was roughly uniform across donors, and that assumption may not be true. A further reported finding was that TCR beta sequences accurately predicted the HLA-A and HLA-B alleles for most subjects in the first cohort.

The CDR3 contains 15 residues, cysteine and phenylalanine counted. The retained sequence is limited to the CDR3, 45 bases, with the frame set at the first base. V and J are truncated by 1 base and 9 bases respectively, leaving an intervening sequence of 16 bases. Taken from the germline V gene, the CDR1 and CDR2 loops are LGHNA and YSLEER. Library preparation employed the immunoSEQ multiplex PCR assay. A mixture of 60 forward primers for TCR Vbeta segments and 13 reverse primers for TCR Jbeta segments was used in the multiplex PCR. Amplification of the CDR3 region of rearranged TCR beta genes was performed with a multiplex PCR assay on genomic DNA. The Illumina HiSeq System was used to sequence the amplified TCR beta libraries as 87-base-pair reads. The paper's data handling went like this. Across the 640 or so repertoires, a later analysis counted about 81 million unique TCR beta chains, 8.5 million to 12 million of which were shared by at least two donors. Raw reads were error-corrected and collapsed into unique sequences by a nearest-neighbor algorithm in which closely related sequences were merged to remove PCR and sequencing errors. CDR3 sequences were aligned to IMGT reference sequences to assign V, D and J gene segments. For a sequence to be retained, at least a six-nucleotide match to both a V gene segment and a J gene segment was required. Rearrangements were called productive when the CDR3 lacked stop codons and stayed in frame with V and J; all others were non-productive. CDR3 was defined according to IMGT convention as the region running from the second conserved V-encoded cysteine to the conserved J-encoded phenylalanine. Sequences without an unambiguous match to a single V gene segment were excluded from the earlier analysis of several hundred of the donors. In an earlier analysis of a few hundred of the donors, V segments were called functional above 56.7% productive rearrangements and were called segregating when the between-donor standard deviation exceeded 5%. A statistical classification framework was built for diagnosing cytomegalovirus status from the catalog of TCR beta chain sequences. In a later analysis, TCR nucleotide sequences were compared against IMGT/GENE-DB human TR gene sequences so that V and J genes could be assigned. A later analysis assigned CDR3 sequences and most-parsimonious VDJ recombination scenarios with the TCRdist pipeline. In a later analysis, each TCR beta chain was defined by its CDR3 amino acid sequence together with its V-gene family, and reads lacking a unique V-gene family were excluded. A later analysis removed 500 to 600 highly shared, low-generation-probability nucleotide sequences to deal with suspected cross-contamination and a sequencing artifact. In a later analysis, a clonal expansion index was calculated for each public chain from normalized within-repertoire ranks of inferred template counts. Generation probabilities in a later analysis came from a VDJ recombination model fitted to out-of-frame rearrangements, and those results were checked against IGoR. Hypergeometric tests were used in a later analysis to score TCR-TCR, TCR-HLA and TCR-CMV co-occurrence, with a repertoire-size bias correction applied to the TCR pairs. In a later analysis, false discovery rates were estimated by permuting HLA or CMV assignments 20 times. In a later analysis, co-occurring TCRs were grouped with DBSCAN, and TCRdist sequence similarity was added when clustering was performed within HLA-allele-positive subsets. Repertoires with fewer than 30,000 or more than 120,000 public chains were left out of co-occurrence clustering, as were several repertoires with anomalous nucleotide sharing. The clones in this table, taken by TCRdb from immuneACCESS, are in-frame only. Not every clone is retained; where verified, under half of the shortfall comes from an unresolved V gene, and the cause of the rest is unknown. V and J calls and clone size are given by that table; D and trimming were obtained from the DNA. The sample profile shows some 110,000 clones; more than 60% of them were found once. The ten largest account for less than 15% of the sample.

Concerning this clone itself: Its target antigen remains unknown. Base qualities were left out, and no much larger clone turns up one base away.

In total, approximately 610 healthy bone marrow donors made up the cohort. At the time of sampling, all cohort members were nominally healthy, though unrecorded immune exposures were likely present. The donor was CMV seropositive and belonged to the group of some 290 seropositive cohort members. A peripheral blood sample was collected from each donor, and TCR beta sequencing was performed on peripheral blood mononuclear cells. Genomic DNA was extracted from the blood cell samples with the Qiagen DNeasy Blood Extraction Kit. The chain is assembled from TRBV4-3 and TRBJ2-1; TRBD2 is a weak D gene call, 5 bases matching. The sequenced material came from PBMCs. The TCR sequence derives from a woman aged 55 to 70 in good health and CMV-seropositive. The DNA reads TGCGCCAGCAGCCAAGTCGAGGGTGCCCGCCGTGAGCAGTTCTTC. The resulting protein is CASSQVEGARREQFF.